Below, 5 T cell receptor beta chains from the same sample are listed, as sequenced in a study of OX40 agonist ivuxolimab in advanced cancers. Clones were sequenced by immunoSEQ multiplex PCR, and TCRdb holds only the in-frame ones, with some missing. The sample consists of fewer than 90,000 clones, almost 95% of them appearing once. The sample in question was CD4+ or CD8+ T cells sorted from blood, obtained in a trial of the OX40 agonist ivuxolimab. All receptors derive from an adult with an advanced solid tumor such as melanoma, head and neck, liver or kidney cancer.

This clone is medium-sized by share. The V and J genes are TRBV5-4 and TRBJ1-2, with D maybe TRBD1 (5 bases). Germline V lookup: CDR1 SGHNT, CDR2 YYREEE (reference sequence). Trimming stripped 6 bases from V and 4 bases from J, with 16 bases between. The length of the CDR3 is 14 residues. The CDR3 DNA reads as TGTGCCAGCAAACCCCGGGGGGTTGGCTATGGCTACACCTTC. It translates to CASKPRGVGYGYTF.

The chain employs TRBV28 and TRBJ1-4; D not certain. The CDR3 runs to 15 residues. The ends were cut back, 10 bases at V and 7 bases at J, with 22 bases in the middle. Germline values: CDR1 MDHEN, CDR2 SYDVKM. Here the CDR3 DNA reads TGTGCCACTAATCGACCCTCTGGAGGAGGTGAAAAACTGTTTTTT. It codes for CATNRPSGGGEKLFF. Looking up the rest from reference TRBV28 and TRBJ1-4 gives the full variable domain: DVKVTQSSRYLVKRTGEKVFLECVQDMDHENMFWYRQDPGLGLRLIYFSYDVKMKEKGDIPEGYSVSREKKERFSLILESASTNQTSMYLCATNRPSGGGEKLFFGSGTQLSVL.

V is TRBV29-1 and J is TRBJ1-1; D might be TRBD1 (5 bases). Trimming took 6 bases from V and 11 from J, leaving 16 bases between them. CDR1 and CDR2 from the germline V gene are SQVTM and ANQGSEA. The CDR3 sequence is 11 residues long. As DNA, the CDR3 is TGCAGCGTGGGGAGCTCGGGGGTGGCTTTCTTT. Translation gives CSVGSSGVAFF.

Here the CDR3 reads CASSLGNSEYTEAFF. CDR3 nucleotides: TGCGCCAGCAGCTTGGGAAACAGTGAATACACTGAAGCTTTCTTT. V and J are TRBV5-1 and TRBJ1-1; D call uncertain. Deletions cut 0 bases from V and 3 bases from J, with 12 bases between. The germline V gene has CDR1 SGHRS and CDR2 YFSETQ. The CDR3 extends over 15 amino acids.

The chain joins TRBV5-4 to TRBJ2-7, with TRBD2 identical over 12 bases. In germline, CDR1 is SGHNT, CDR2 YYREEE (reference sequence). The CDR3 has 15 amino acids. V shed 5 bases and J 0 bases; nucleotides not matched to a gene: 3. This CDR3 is CASRETSGSSYEQYF. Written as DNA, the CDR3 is TGTGCCAGCAGGGAGACTAGCGGGAGCTCCTACGAGCAGTACTTC.